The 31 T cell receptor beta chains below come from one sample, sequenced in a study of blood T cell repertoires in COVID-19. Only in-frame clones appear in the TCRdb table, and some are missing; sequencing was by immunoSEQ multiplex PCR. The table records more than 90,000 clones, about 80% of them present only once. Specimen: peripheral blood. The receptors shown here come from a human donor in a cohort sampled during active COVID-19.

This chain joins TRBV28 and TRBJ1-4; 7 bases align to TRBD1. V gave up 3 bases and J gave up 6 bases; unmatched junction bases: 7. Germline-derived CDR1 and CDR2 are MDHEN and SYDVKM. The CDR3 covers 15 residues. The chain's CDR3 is CASSLFSQGYEKLFF. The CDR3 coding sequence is TGTGCCAGCAGTTTGTTTTCACAGGGGTATGAAAAACTGTTTTTT. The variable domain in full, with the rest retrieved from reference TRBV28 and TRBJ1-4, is DVKVTQSSRYLVKRTGEKVFLECVQDMDHENMFWYRQDPGLGLRLIYFSYDVKMKEKGDIPEGYSVSREKKERFSLILESASTNQTSMYLCASSLFSQGYEKLFFGSGTQLSVL.

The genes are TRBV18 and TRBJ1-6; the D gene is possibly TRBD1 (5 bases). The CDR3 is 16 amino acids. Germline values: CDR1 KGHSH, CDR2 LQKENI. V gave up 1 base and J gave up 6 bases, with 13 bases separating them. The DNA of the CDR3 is TGTGCCAGCTCACCACGGGGGACGGAGGGTAATTCACCCCTCCACTTT. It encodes CASSPRGTEGNSPLHF.

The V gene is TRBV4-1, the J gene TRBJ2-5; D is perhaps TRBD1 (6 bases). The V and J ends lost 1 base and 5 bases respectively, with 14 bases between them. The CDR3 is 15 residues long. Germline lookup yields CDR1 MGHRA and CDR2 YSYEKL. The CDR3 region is CASSQAGQGRETQYF. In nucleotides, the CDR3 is TGCGCCAGCAGCCAAGCGGGCCAGGGGCGGGAGACCCAGTACTTC.

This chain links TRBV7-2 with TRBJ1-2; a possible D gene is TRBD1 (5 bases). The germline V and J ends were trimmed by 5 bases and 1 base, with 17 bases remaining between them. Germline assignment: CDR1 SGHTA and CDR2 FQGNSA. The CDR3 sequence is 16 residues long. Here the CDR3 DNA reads TGTGCCAGCAGCCCCCGACAGCCCCTCTTTAACTATGGCTACACCTTC. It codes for CASSPRQPLFNYGYTF.

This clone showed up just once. Here the CDR3 reads CASTPGLAGGPEQYF. In nucleotides, the CDR3 is TGTGCCAGCACCCCGGGACTAGCGGGAGGTCCCGAGCAGTACTTC. This sequence joins TRBV11-2 and TRBJ2-7, with 15 bases matching TRBD2. The length of the CDR3 is 15 residues. After removal of 7 bases from V and 6 bases from J, the junction contained 7 bases not matched to a gene. CDR1 SGHAT and CDR2 FQNNGV come from the germline V gene.

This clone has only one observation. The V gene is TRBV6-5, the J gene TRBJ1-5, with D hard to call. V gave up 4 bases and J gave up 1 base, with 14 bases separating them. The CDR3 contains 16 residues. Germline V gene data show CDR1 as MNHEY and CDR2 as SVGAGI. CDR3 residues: CASSWGGLGSNQPQHF. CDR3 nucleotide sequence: TGTGCCAGCAGTTGGGGAGGGCTTGGAAGCAATCAGCCCCAGCATTTT.

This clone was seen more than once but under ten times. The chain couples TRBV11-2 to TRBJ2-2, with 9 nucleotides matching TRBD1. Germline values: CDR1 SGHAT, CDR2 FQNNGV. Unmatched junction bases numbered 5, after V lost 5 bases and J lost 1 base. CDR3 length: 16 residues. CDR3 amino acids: CASSRTGGGNTGELFF. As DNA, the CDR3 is TGTGCCAGCAGCCGTACAGGGGGCGGGAACACCGGGGAGCTGTTTTTT.

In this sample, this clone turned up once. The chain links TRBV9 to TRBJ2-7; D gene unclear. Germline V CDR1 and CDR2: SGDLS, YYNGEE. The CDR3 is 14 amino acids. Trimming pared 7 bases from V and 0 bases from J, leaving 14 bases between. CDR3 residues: CASAPQLDSYEQYF. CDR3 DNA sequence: TGTGCCAGCGCCCCTCAGCTAGACTCCTACGAGCAGTACTTC.

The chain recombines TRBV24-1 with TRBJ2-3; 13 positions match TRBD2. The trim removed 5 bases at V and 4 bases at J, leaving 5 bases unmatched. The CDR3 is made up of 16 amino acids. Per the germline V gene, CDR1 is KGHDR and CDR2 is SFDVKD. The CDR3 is CATSGATSGGADTQYF. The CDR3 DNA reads TGTGCCACCAGTGGTGCCACTAGCGGGGGGGCAGATACGCAGTATTTT.

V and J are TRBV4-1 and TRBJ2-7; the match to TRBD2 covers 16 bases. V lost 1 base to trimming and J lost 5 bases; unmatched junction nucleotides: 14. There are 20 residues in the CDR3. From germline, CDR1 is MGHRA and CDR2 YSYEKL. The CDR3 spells CASSQADPGLAGGPRNEQYF. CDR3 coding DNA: TGCGCCAGCAGCCAAGCGGATCCGGGACTAGCGGGAGGGCCTAGGAACGAGCAGTACTTC.

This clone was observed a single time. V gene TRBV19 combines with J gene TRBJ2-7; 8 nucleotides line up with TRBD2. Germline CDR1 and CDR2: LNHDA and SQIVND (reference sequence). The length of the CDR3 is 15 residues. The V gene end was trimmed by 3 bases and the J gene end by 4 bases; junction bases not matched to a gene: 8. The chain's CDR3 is CASSIAGTRKYEQYF. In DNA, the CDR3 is TGTGCCAGTAGTATCGCCGGGACTAGAAAATACGAGCAGTACTTC.

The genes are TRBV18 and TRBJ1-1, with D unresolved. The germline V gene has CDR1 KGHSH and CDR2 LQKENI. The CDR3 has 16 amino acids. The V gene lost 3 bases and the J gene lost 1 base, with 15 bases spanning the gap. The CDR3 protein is CASSPFQGGQNTEAFF. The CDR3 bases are TGTGCCAGCTCACCTTTCCAAGGCGGGCAGAACACTGAAGCTTTCTTT.

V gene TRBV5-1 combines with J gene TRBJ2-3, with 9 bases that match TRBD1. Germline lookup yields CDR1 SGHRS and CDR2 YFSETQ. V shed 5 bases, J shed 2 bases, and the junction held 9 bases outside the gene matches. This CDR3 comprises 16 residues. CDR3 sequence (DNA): TGCGCCAGCAGTACCGGGACAGGGTCTTCCACAGATACGCAGTATTTT. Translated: CASSTGTGSSTDTQYF.

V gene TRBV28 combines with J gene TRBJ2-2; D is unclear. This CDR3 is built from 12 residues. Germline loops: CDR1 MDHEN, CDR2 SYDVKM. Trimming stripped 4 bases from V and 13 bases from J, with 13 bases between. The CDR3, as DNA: TGTGCCAGCAGTTCGTCCCCCCTGGCGCTGTTTTTT. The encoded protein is CASSSSPLALFF.

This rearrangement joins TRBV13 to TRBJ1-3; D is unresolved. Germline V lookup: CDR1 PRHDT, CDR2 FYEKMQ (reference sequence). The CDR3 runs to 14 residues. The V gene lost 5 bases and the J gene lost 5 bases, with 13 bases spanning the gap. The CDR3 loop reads CASSLQVSRNTIYF. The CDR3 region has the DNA TGTGCCAGCAGCCTCCAGGTCTCCCGAAACACCATATATTTT.

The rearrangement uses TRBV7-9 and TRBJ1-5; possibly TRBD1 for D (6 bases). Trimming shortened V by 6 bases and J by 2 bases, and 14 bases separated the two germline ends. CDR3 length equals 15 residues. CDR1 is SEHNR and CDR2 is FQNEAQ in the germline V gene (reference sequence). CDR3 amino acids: CASSYGGLGNQPQHF. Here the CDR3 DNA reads TGTGCCAGCAGTTATGGGGGCTTGGGCAATCAGCCCCAGCATTTT.

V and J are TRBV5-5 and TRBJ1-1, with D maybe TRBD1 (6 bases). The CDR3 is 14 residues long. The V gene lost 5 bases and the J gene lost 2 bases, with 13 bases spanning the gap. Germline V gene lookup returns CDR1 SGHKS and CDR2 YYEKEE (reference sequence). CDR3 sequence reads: CASSGGPVNTEAFF. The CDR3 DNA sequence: TGTGCCAGCAGTGGGGGCCCCGTAAACACTGAAGCTTTCTTT.

CDR3 nucleotide sequence: TGTGCCAGCAGCTTAATCCGTCTTTCAGATACGCAGTATTTT. This encodes CASSLIRLSDTQYF. The chain combines TRBV7-3 with TRBJ2-3; no clear D gene. Germline V gives CDR1 SGHTA, CDR2 FQGTGA. The CDR3 sequence is 14 residues long. V lost 1 base to trimming and J lost 4 bases, with 9 bases between them.

The CDR3 DNA is TGTGCCAGCAGCTTGGCCGCCATGGTCATCGGGGGAAATCAGCCCCAGCATTTT. Translated, it gives CASSLAAMVIGGNQPQHF. The chain carries TRBV5-8 and TRBJ1-5; tentative D call: TRBD1 (5 bases). The CDR3 is 18 amino acids. Germline V CDR1 and CDR2: SGHTS, YDEGEE. Trimming stripped 0 bases from V and 4 bases from J, with 20 bases between.

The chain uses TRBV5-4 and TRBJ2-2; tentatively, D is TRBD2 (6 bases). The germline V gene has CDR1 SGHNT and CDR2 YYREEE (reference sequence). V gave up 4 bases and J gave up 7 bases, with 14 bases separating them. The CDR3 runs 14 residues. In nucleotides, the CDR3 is TGTGCCAGCAGCCGGGACTCGACAAGCGGGGAGCTGTTTTTT. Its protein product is CASSRDSTSGELFF.

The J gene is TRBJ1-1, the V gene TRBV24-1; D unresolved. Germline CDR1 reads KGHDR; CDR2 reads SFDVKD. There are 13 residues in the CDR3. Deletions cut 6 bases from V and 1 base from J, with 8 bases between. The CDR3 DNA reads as TGTGCCACCAGTTTGGGCCCGAACACTGAAGCTTTCTTT. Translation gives CATSLGPNTEAFF.

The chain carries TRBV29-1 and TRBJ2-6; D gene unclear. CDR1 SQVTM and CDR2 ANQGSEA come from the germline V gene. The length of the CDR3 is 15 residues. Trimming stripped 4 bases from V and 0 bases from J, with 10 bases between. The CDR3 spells CSVVQLFSGANVLTF. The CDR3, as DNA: TGCAGCGTTGTTCAACTGTTCTCTGGGGCCAACGTCCTGACTTTC.

The CDR3 protein is CASSQSLAGSDTQYF. In DNA form, the CDR3 reads TGTGCCAGCAGCCAATCCCTAGCGGGGTCAGATACGCAGTATTTT. V gene TRBV3-1 (or the pseudogene TRBV3-2) combines with J gene TRBJ2-3; TRBD2 agrees at 9 bases. CDR3 length: 15 amino acids. CDR1 LGHDT and CDR2 YNNKEL come from the germline V gene (reference sequence). The V and J ends lost 2 bases and 4 bases, in that order; junction bases with no gene match: 4.

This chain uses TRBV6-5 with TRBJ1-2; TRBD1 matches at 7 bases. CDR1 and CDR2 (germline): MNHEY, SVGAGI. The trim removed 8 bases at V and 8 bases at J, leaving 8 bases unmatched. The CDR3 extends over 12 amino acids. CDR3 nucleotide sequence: TGTGCCAGCGGGGAAAGGGGGCTCGGCTACACCTTC. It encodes CASGERGLGYTF.

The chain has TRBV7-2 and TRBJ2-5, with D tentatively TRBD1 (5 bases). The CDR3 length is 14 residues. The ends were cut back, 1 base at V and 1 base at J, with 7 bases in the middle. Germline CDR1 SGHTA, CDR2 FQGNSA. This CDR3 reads CASSLGTTQETQYF. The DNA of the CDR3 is TGTGCCAGCAGCTTAGGGACAACCCAAGAGACCCAGTACTTC.

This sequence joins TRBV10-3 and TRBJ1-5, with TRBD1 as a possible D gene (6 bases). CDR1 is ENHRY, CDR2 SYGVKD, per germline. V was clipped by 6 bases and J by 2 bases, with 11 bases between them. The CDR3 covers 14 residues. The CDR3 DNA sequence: TGTGCCATCAGGCAAGAGGGGGGCAATCAGCCCCAGCATTTT. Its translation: CAIRQEGGNQPQHF.

For the CDR3, the DNA is TGTGCCAGCTCACCACCGCAGGGGGCAGGGGTATCCTACAATGAGCAGTTCTTC. Encoded protein: CASSPPQGAGVSYNEQFF. The chain carries TRBV18 and TRBJ2-1; 8 positions match TRBD1. Germline V CDR1 and CDR2: KGHSH, LQKENI. This CDR3 has 18 residues. J gave up 1 base and V 0 bases, and 8 bases lay outside the gene matches.

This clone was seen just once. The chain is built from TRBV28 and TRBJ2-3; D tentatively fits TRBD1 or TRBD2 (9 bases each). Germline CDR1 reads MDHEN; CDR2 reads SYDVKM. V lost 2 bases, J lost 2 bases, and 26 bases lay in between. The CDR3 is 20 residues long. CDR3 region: CASSLVQGALAGKDTDTQYF. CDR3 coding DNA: TGTGCCAGCAGTTTAGTACAGGGGGCTCTAGCGGGGAAGGACACAGATACGCAGTATTTT.

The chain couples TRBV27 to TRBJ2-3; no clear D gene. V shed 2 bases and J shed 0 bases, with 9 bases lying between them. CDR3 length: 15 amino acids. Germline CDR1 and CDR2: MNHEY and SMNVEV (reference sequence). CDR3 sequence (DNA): TGTGCCAGCAGTTTAAGCAGGCCTAGCACAGATACGCAGTATTTT. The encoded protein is CASSLSRPSTDTQYF.

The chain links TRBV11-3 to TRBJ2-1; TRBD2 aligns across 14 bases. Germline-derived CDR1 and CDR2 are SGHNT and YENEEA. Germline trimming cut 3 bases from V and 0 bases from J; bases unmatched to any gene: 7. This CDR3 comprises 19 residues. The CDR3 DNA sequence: TGTGCCAGCAGCTTTAGGACTAGCGGGGGGCGGAGCTCCTACAATGAGCAGTTCTTC. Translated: CASSFRTSGGRSSYNEQFF.

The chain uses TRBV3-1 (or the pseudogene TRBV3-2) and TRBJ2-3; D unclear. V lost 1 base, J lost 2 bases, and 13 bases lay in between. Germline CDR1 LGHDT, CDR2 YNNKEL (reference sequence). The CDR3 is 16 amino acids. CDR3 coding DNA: TGTGCCAGCAGCCAAGGGGCGAAGGATGTCACAGATACGCAGTATTTT. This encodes CASSQGAKDVTDTQYF.